The entry that follows covers one T cell receptor (beta chain) sequence. The data stem from a study of blood T cell repertoires in COVID-19. Study-level information: Nucleic acid was either cDNA or gDNA, and it came from T cells, B-cell-depleted T cells, or PBMCs.

CDR1 and CDR2 (germline): GTSNPN, SVGIG (reference sequence). Trimming cost V 0 bases and J 8 bases, with 8 bases left between them. The CDR3 length is 13 residues. Data came from immunoSEQ multiplex PCR; TCRdb stores just in-frame clones and leaves some out. The repertoire has approximately 220,000 clones, 85% of them found once; the top ten carry 2.9%. This sequence joins TRBV30 and TRBJ1-6; D is unclear. The sequenced sample consisted of peripheral blood. The TCR was taken from a man over 45 who had recovered from COVID-19. CDR3 in amino acids: CAWSVQKYSPLHF. The CDR3 DNA reads as TGTGCCTGGAGTGTACAGAAATATTCACCCCTCCACTTT. Based on the CDR3 plus reference TRBV30 and TRBJ1-6, the full variable domain is SQTIHQWPATLVQPVGSPLSLECTVEGTSNPNLYWYRQAAGRGLQLLFYSVGIGQISSEVPQNLSASRPQDRQFILSSKKLLLSDSGFYLCAWSVQKYSPLHFGNGTRLTVT.